A selection of T cell receptor beta chains follows, all from one sample in a study of blood T cell repertoires in COVID-19. Using immunoSEQ multiplex PCR, the repertoire was profiled, and TCRdb retains in-frame clones only, with some absent. Altogether some 77,000 clones are present, nearly 90% being singletons, with the ten largest covering 4.3%. Material for sequencing was peripheral blood. Every receptor here comes from a woman aged 80 or over with active or convalescent COVID-19. CDR3s include the opening cysteine and the closing phenylalanine or tryptophan. D genes are given only for firm matches. Part of the rows lack a size; the others show once, few, many or a class for expanded clones.

v_gene,j_gene,abundance,d_gene,CDR3nt,CDR3aa
TRBV9,TRBJ1-1,-,TRBD1,TGTGCCAGCAGCCTACGGGACAGGGTGACTGAAGCTTTCTTT,CASSLRDRVTEAFF
TRBV2,TRBJ1-2,-,TRBD1,TGTGCCAGCAGCGAGACAGGGGGCACGGATGGCTACACCTTC,CASSETGGTDGYTF
TRBV18,TRBJ2-2,-,TRBD1,TGTGCCAGCTCATCAAGACAGGGGGACGCCGGGGAGCTGTTTTTT,CASSSRQGDAGELFF
TRBV30,TRBJ2-7,once,TRBD1,TGTGCCTGGAGTCCAGGGGGTGCGCAGTACTTC,CAWSPGGAQYF
TRBV19,TRBJ2-1,-,TRBD2,TGTGCCAGTGGAAGGACTAGCGGGACTCTCAATGAGCAGTTCTTC,CASGRTSGTLNEQFF
TRBV7-8,TRBJ1-1,-,-,TGTGCCAGCACCCTCACTACTGCGCTGCTGAACACTGAAGCTTTCTTT,CASTLTTALLNTEAFF
TRBV18,TRBJ1-6,-,TRBD1,TGTGCCAGCTCCCCATACGACAGGGGGATTAATTCACCCCTCCACTTT,CASSPYDRGINSPLHF
TRBV28,TRBJ1-2,-,-,TGTGCCAGCAGTCCCCCGGGGAGGGGATTGAGCGGCTACACCTTC,CASSPPGRGLSGYTF
TRBV5-8,TRBJ1-1,-,-,TGTGCCAGCAGCCAGGACTTAAGGAACACTGAAGCTTTCTTT,CASSQDLRNTEAFF
TRBV27,TRBJ1-6,-,TRBD1,TGTGCCAGCAGTCTCGGGACAGGGGGCGCCCCCCTCCACTTT,CASSLGTGGAPLHF
TRBV5-6,TRBJ2-1,-,TRBD1,TGTGCCAGCAGCCCGGACAGGGGGGTTGAGTTCTTC,CASSPDRGVEFF
TRBV18,TRBJ1-1,once,TRBD1,TGTGCCAGCTCACCACTGGGACAGGGGGAAGCTTTCTTT,CASSPLGQGEAFF
TRBV27,TRBJ1-6,-,TRBD1,TGTGCCAGCAGTCCGGATACAGGGGGAAATTCACCCCTCCACTTT,CASSPDTGGNSPLHF
TRBV7-3,TRBJ2-2,-,-,TGTGCCAGCAGCCCTACCCCGGACTCCCAAGGGGGGGAGCTGTTTTTT,CASSPTPDSQGGELFF
TRBV5-1,TRBJ1-5,few,-,TGCGCCAGCAGCTTGGGGGGCAGGAATCAGCCCCAGCATTTT,CASSLGGRNQPQHF
TRBV6-5,TRBJ1-2,-,TRBD1,TGTGCCAGCAGGCGACCGACAGGGGTCTATGGCTACACCTTC,CASRRPTGVYGYTF
TRBV7-2,TRBJ1-5,few,TRBD1,TGTGCCAGCAGCCCACGGGGACAGGGGTTTCAGCCCCAGCATTTT,CASSPRGQGFQPQHF
TRBV18,TRBJ1-1,-,-,TGTGCCAGCTCACCGGCGGCGGTGGGGAACACTGAAGCTTTCTTT,CASSPAAVGNTEAFF
TRBV5-1,TRBJ2-1,few,TRBD2,TGCGCCAGCAGCTTGATGCTAGCGGGGTCTTCATACAATGAGCAGTTCTTC,CASSLMLAGSSYNEQFF
TRBV7-6,TRBJ1-2,-,-,TGTGCCAGCAGCCCCACCCCCAGATTGCAGGGGCTCAGCTATGGCTACACCTTC,CASSPTPRLQGLSYGYTF
TRBV3-1/TRBV3-2,TRBJ1-4,once,-,TGTGCCAGCAGCCAAGCAGCAACTAATGAAAAACTGTTTTTT,CASSQAATNEKLFF
TRBV7-3,TRBJ2-1,-,TRBD1,TGTGCCAGCAGCTTCTCAGGACAGGGGTCGGATGAGCAGTTCTTC,CASSFSGQGSDEQFF
TRBV18,TRBJ2-1,-,TRBD1,TGTGCCAGCTCACTTAACGCGGGACAGGCATACAATGAGCAGTTCTTC,CASSLNAGQAYNEQFF
TRBV6-1,TRBJ2-1,-,TRBD2,TGTGCCAGCAGTGCCCCGGGACTAGCGGGAGTCAATGAGCAGTTCTTC,CASSAPGLAGVNEQFF
TRBV7-3,TRBJ2-1,-,TRBD2,TGTGCCAGCAGTGGGGGACTAGCGGCGTACAATGAGCAGTTCTTC,CASSGGLAAYNEQFF
TRBV6-1,TRBJ2-7,-,TRBD1,TGTGCCAGCAGTACGTCAGGGGGCGCCTACGAGCAGTACTTC,CASSTSGGAYEQYF
TRBV28,TRBJ2-1,-,-,TGTGCCAGCAGTTCCTCCGCTTTAGGGGGGGTAAGTGAGCAGTTCTTC,CASSSSALGGVSEQFF
TRBV10-3,TRBJ1-1,-,-,TGTGCCATCAGTGAGTCGAGTGGCAGGGCGGACACTGAAGCTTTCTTT,CAISESSGRADTEAFF
TRBV3-1/TRBV3-2,TRBJ2-1,-,TRBD2,TGTGCCAGCAGCCAAAGCGGGAGGGCCGGGAATGAGCAGTTCTTC,CASSQSGRAGNEQFF
TRBV11-2,TRBJ1-2,-,TRBD1,TGTGCCAGCAGCATTAGACAGGGGTATGGCTACACCTTC,CASSIRQGYGYTF
TRBV19,TRBJ2-1,-,-,TGTGCCAGTACTGGACAGTACTACAATGAGCAGTTCTTC,CASTGQYYNEQFF
TRBV5-8,TRBJ1-5,-,TRBD1,TGTGCCAGCAGCCCTGGACAGGGGGGGAATCAGCCCCAGCATTTT,CASSPGQGGNQPQHF
TRBV29-1,TRBJ2-4,-,TRBD2,TGCAGCGTTACGTCGGGGGGTATAACCCTAGCCAAAAACATTCAGTACTTC,CSVTSGGITLAKNIQYF
TRBV7-9,TRBJ1-1,-,-,TGTGCCAGCAGCTTAACACCTAGCGGGCCCATTAACACTGAAGCTTTCTTT,CASSLTPSGPINTEAFF
TRBV5-6,TRBJ1-5,-,-,TGTGCCAGCAGCTTGGTTCCGGGTTTTAGCAATCAGCCCCAGCATTTT,CASSLVPGFSNQPQHF
TRBV5-4,TRBJ1-2,-,-,TGTGCCAGCAGCTTGGCAGGGAACTATGGCTACACCTTC,CASSLAGNYGYTF
TRBV28,TRBJ1-1,-,TRBD1,TGTGCCAGCAGTTTAAGGGACAGAAAAGACACTGAAGCTTTCTTT,CASSLRDRKDTEAFF
TRBV19,TRBJ1-5,-,TRBD1,TGTGCCAGTAGTATCCTCAACCCCCGGACAGGATTTAATCAGCCCCAGCATTTT,CASSILNPRTGFNQPQHF
TRBV6-5,TRBJ2-1,-,-,TGTGCCAGCAGTTACTCGTGGGGGGAGGCCTACAATGAGCAGTTCTTC,CASSYSWGEAYNEQFF
TRBV2,TRBJ1-2,-,TRBD1,TGTGCCAGCTACGCCCATCCGGACAGGGCCCATCACGGCTACACCTTC,CASYAHPDRAHHGYTF
TRBV7-9,TRBJ1-2,few,-,TGTGCCAGCAGCTTAGCGAGCTCGTTCTATGGCTACACCTTC,CASSLASSFYGYTF
TRBV5-6,TRBJ1-1,-,-,TGTGCCAGCAGCTTGGGAAACCGGGGGAAAGCTTTCTTT,CASSLGNRGKAFF
TRBV18,TRBJ1-5,-,-,TGTGCCAGCTCACCGTTCTCAGGCAATCAGCCCCAGCATTTT,CASSPFSGNQPQHF
TRBV3-1/TRBV3-2,TRBJ2-7,once,TRBD1,TGTGCCAGCAGCCCCCGGGACAGGGGCTCCTACGAGCAGTACTTC,CASSPRDRGSYEQYF
TRBV28,TRBJ1-1,-,-,TGTGCCAGCAGTTTAGTAGACACTGAAGCTTTCTTT,CASSLVDTEAFF
TRBV3-1/TRBV3-2,TRBJ1-1,-,TRBD1,TGTGCCAGCAGCCATCTGACAGGGGGCACTGAAGCTTTCTTT,CASSHLTGGTEAFF
TRBV6-5,TRBJ2-3,-,TRBD2,TGTGCCAGCAGCAACACGGGACTAGCCGTAGATACGCAGTATTTT,CASSNTGLAVDTQYF
TRBV18,TRBJ1-5,-,-,TGTGCCAGCTCATCCATGGATCCGAGGAGCAATCAGCCCCAGCATTTT,CASSSMDPRSNQPQHF
TRBV2,TRBJ1-1,few,-,TGTGCCAGCAGTGTCCGGACAGAGAACACTGAAGCTTTCTTT,CASSVRTENTEAFF
TRBV6-5,TRBJ2-7,once,-,TGTGCCAGCAGGCCACGGACAGTTGGGTCTGGCGAGCAGTACTTC,CASRPRTVGSGEQYF
TRBV28,TRBJ1-5,-,-,TGTGCCAGCAGCAACCCGCCAGACACCATGGCTCAGCCCCAGCATTTT,CASSNPPDTMAQPQHF
TRBV7-2,TRBJ2-7,once,-,TGTGCCAGCAGCCACAATGGGGGGTACGAGCAGTACTTC,CASSHNGGYEQYF
TRBV28,TRBJ2-2,-,-,TGTGCCAGCAGTTTACCGGGCGGGGAGCTGTTTTTT,CASSLPGGELFF
TRBV28,TRBJ1-6,-,TRBD1,TGTGCCAGCAGTTTCCAACAGGGGGCTGGTGATTCACCCCTCCACTTT,CASSFQQGAGDSPLHF
TRBV7-2,TRBJ2-1,-,-,TGTGCCAGCAGCCTCGGGAGAATGAATGAGCAGTTCTTC,CASSLGRMNEQFF